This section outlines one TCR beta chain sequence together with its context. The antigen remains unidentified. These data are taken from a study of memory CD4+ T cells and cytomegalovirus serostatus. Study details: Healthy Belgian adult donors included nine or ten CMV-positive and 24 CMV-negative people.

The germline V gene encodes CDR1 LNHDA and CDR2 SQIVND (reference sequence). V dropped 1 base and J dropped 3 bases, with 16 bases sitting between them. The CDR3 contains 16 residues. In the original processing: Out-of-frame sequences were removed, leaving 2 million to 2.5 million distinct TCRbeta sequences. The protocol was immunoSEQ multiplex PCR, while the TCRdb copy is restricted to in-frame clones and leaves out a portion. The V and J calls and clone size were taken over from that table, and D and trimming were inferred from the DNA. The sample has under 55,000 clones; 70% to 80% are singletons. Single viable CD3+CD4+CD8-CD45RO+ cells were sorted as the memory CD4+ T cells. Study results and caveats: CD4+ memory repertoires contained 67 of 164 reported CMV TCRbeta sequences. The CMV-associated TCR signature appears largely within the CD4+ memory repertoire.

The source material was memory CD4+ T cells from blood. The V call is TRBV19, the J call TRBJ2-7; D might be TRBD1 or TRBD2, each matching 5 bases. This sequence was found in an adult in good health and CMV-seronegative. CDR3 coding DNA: TGTGCCAGTAGTATAGGGGTGGGCAGAGGGGACTACGAGCAGTACTTC. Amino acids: CASSIGVGRGDYEQYF.